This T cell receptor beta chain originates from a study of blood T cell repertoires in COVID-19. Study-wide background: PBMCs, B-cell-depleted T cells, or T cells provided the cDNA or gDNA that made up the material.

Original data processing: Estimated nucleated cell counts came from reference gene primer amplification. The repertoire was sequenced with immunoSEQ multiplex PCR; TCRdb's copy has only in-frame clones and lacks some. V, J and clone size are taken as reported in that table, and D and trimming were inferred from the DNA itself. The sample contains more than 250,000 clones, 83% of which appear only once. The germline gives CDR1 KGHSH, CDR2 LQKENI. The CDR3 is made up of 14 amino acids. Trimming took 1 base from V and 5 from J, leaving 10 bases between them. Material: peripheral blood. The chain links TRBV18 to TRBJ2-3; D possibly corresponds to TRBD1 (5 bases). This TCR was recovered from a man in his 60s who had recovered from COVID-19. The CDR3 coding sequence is TGTGCCAGCTCACCACAGGGGTCAGGAGATACGCAGTATTTT. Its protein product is CASSPQGSGDTQYF.